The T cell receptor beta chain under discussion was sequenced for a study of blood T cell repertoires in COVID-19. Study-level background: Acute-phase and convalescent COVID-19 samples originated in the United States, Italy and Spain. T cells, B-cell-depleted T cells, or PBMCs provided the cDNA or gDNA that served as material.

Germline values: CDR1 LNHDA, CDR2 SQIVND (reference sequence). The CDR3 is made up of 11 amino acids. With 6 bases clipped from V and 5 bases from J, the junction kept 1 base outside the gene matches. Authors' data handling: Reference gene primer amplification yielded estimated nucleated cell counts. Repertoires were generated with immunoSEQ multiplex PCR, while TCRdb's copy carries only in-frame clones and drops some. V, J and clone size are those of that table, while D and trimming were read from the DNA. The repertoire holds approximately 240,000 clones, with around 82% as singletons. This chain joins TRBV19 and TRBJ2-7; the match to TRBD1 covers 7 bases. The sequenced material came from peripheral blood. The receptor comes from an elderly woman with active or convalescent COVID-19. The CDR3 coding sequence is TGTGCCAGTAGCGACAGGGACGAGCAGTACTTC. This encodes CASSDRDEQYF.